One sample yielded the 8 T cell receptor beta chains listed below, sequenced in a study of OX40 agonist ivuxolimab in advanced cancers. Sequencing was performed with immunoSEQ multiplex PCR; in TCRdb, only in-frame clones are kept and a portion is missing. The profile shows tens of thousands of clones, roughly 80% of them singletons. Here the sequenced sample was CD4+ or CD8+ T cells sorted from blood, taken in a trial of the OX40 agonist ivuxolimab. The receptors stem from an adult with an advanced solid tumor such as melanoma, head and neck, liver or kidney cancer.

The chain employs TRBV6-5 and TRBJ1-1; tentative D call: TRBD1 (5 bases). Germline values: CDR1 MNHEY, CDR2 SVGAGI. CDR3 size: 14 residues. With 4 bases removed from V and 2 bases from J, the gap between germline ends came to 11 bases. CDR3 loop: CASSFRTRNTEAFF. The CDR3 DNA is TGTGCCAGCAGTTTCAGGACACGAAACACTGAAGCTTTCTTT.

This chain connects TRBV11-3 to TRBJ2-3, with D maybe TRBD1 (6 bases). The ends were cut back, 3 bases at V and 3 bases at J, with 13 bases in the middle. The CDR3 has 15 residues. Germline V CDR1 and CDR2: SGHNT, YENEEA. DNA for the CDR3: TGTGCCAGCAGCTTTGGTGGGGGCGGAACAGATACGCAGTATTTT. Encoded protein: CASSFGGGGTDTQYF.

The V and J genes are TRBV5-4 and TRBJ2-4, with D maybe TRBD1 (5 bases). Germline CDR1 reads SGHNT; CDR2 reads YYREEE (reference sequence). This CDR3 has 15 amino acids. V dropped 5 bases and J dropped 0 bases, with 12 bases sitting between them. The CDR3 sequence is CASSLDRLAKNIQYF. The CDR3 DNA sequence: TGTGCCAGCAGTCTTGACAGACTAGCCAAAAACATTCAGTACTTC.

A word on this clone: The sample holds other DNA sequences that translate to the same CDR3. V gene TRBV20-1 combines with J gene TRBJ1-2; no reliable D call. Deletions cut 5 bases from V and 4 bases from J, with 5 bases between. The CDR3 extends over 10 amino acids. Germline CDR1 is DFQATT and CDR2 is SNEGSKA (reference sequence). The CDR3 DNA follows: TGCAGTGCTTTCGTCTATGGCTACACCTTC. Translation: CSAFVYGYTF.

The J gene is TRBJ1-2, the V gene TRBV5-8, with D possibly TRBD1 on 6 matching bases. This CDR3 has 14 amino acids. Between the trimmed V and J ends, which lost 7 bases and 3 bases, there was a span of 16 bases. CDR1 and CDR2 (germline): SGHTS, YDEGEE. CDR3 nucleotide sequence: TGTGCCAGCCAGCTGACGGGGGCGGACTATGGCTACACCTTC. Amino acid sequence: CASQLTGADYGYTF.

The chain combines TRBV30 with TRBJ1-1; D ambiguous. Looked up from germline, CDR1 is GTSNPN and CDR2 is SVGIG (reference sequence). Between the trimmed V and J ends, which lost 7 bases and 5 bases, there was a span of 20 bases. The CDR3 contains 14 residues. The CDR3 here is CASSGLLGRTEAFF. The CDR3 region has the DNA TGTGCCTCCTCGGGCCTTCTAGGACGAACTGAAGCTTTCTTT.

This clone was recorded only once. The J gene is TRBJ1-1, the V gene TRBV10-3; no firm D call. The germline CDR1 and CDR2 sequences are ENHRY and SYGVKD. This CDR3 contains 15 residues. V lost 6 bases and J 0 bases, leaving 14 bases between the germline ends. The CDR3 region is CAIRGTMDVNTEAFF. In nucleotides, the CDR3 is TGTGCCATCAGGGGAACGATGGATGTGAACACTGAAGCTTTCTTT.

The chain couples TRBV5-1 to TRBJ2-5, with D unclear. This CDR3 has 12 residues. V lost 4 bases to trimming and J lost 5 bases, with 9 bases between them. Per germline, CDR1 SGHRS and CDR2 YFSETQ. The CDR3 region has the DNA TGCGCCAGCAGCCAAGGACGGGAGACCCAGTACTTC. It yields the protein CASSQGRETQYF.